One sample yielded the 27 T cell receptor beta chains listed below, sequenced in a study of blood T cell repertoires in COVID-19 (dated by TCRdb to 2020 to 2021). Library preparation was by the immunoSEQ multiplex PCR assay. TCRdb holds this immuneACCESS table with in-frame rearrangements only. Some clones are missing; in checked studies, unresolved V genes explain under half, and the rest has no known cause. The table for this sample lists over 250,000 clones; approximately 86% of them were counted only once. The ten largest account for approximately 9.8% of the sample. The specimen was peripheral blood. These receptors were obtained from a man between 40 and 49 years old who had recovered from COVID-19.

This clone was counted a single time. The chain combines TRBV18 with TRBJ2-7; 12 nucleotides line up with TRBD1. CDR3 length: 16 residues. CDR1 is KGHSH and CDR2 is LQKENI in the germline V gene. Losses at the gene ends were 3 bases for V and 7 bases for J; bases not matched to a gene: 10. The CDR3 coding sequence is TGTGCCAGCTCACCGGCCCTGGGACAGGGGGCGCGGGAGCAGTACTTC. Its protein product is CASSPALGQGAREQYF.

The V gene is TRBV9, the J gene TRBJ2-3; D is perhaps TRBD2 (6 bases). CDR3 length: 15 amino acids. Trimming removed 4 bases from V and 5 bases from J, with 17 bases in between. The V gene's germline CDR1 is SGDLS and CDR2 YYNGEE. The CDR3 spells CASSIWDLPRDTQYF. CDR3 nucleotide sequence: TGTGCCAGCAGCATTTGGGACTTGCCGCGAGATACGCAGTATTTT. The full variable domain, completed using reference TRBV9 and TRBJ2-3, is DSGVTQTPKHLITATGQRVTLRCSPRSGDLSVYWYQQSLDQGLQFLIQYYNGEERAKGNILERFSAQQFPDLHSELNLSSLELGDSALYFCASSIWDLPRDTQYFGPGTRLTVL.

The CDR3 reads CASSGQTGHLYGYTF. The DNA of the CDR3 is TGTGCCAGCAGTGGGCAGACAGGGCACCTCTATGGCTACACCTTC. The chain carries TRBV27 and TRBJ1-2, with 7 bases aligning to TRBD1. V gave up 5 bases and J gave up 4 bases; unmatched junction bases: 10. The CDR3 loop spans 15 amino acids. CDR1 is MNHEY and CDR2 is SMNVEV in the germline V gene (reference sequence).

V gene TRBV7-9 combines with J gene TRBJ1-3, with 7 bases lining up with TRBD1. The CDR3 sequence is 14 residues long. The V gene end was trimmed by 4 bases and the J gene end by 4 bases; junction bases not matched to a gene: 4. Germline V lookup: CDR1 SEHNR, CDR2 FQNEAQ (reference sequence). CDR3 bases: TGTGCCAGCAGCTCGACAGGGCTCGGAAACACCATATATTTT. This translates into CASSSTGLGNTIYF. The whole variable domain, filled in from reference TRBV7-9 and TRBJ1-3, reads DTGVSQNPRHKITKRGQNVTFRCDPISEHNRLYWYRQTLGQGPEFLTYFQNEAQLEKSRLLSDRFSAERPKGSFSTLEIQRTEQGDSAMYLCASSSTGLGNTIYFGEGSWLTVV.

The chain is built from TRBV6-1 and TRBJ2-1; the match to TRBD2 covers 15 bases. The germline V gene encodes CDR1 MNHNS and CDR2 SASEGT. The CDR3 has 17 residues. J gave up 4 bases and V 4 bases, and 5 bases lay outside the gene matches. CDR3 nucleotide sequence: TGTGCCAGCAGTGGGACTAGCGGGGGGGCCCGGTACAATGAGCAGTTCTTC. Its protein product is CASSGTSGGARYNEQFF.

The chain recombines TRBV7-2 with TRBJ2-1; 7 bases fit TRBD2. CDR3 length: 17 residues. From germline, CDR1 is SGHTA and CDR2 FQGNSA. V gave up 0 bases and J gave up 4 bases; unmatched junction bases: 9. DNA for the CDR3: TGTGCCAGCAGCTTAGCATCATGGGGACTACAGTACAATGAGCAGTTCTTC. Its protein is CASSLASWGLQYNEQFF.

V and J are TRBV6-5 and TRBJ1-5; D remains ambiguous. Trimming stripped 2 bases from V and 3 bases from J, with 5 bases between. The germline gives CDR1 MNHEY, CDR2 SVGAGI. This CDR3 region has 13 residues. CDR3 protein: CASSYLVNQPQHF. The CDR3 DNA reads TGTGCCAGCAGTTACCTTGTCAATCAGCCCCAGCATTTT.

This clone was observed a handful of times. V usage is TRBV11-2 and J usage is TRBJ2-2, with D perhaps TRBD1 (5 bases). The CDR3 extends over 16 amino acids. In germline, CDR1 is SGHAT, CDR2 FQNNGV. The V and J ends lost 5 bases and 0 bases respectively, with 13 bases between them. CDR3 sequence (DNA): TGTGCCAGCAGCATCGACAGTGGGTCGAACACCGGGGAGCTGTTTTTT. This translates into CASSIDSGSNTGELFF.

V and J are TRBV7-9 and TRBJ2-7, with 8 bases lining up with TRBD1. CDR3 length equals 16 residues. The germline V gene has CDR1 SEHNR and CDR2 FQNEAQ (reference sequence). V was clipped by 0 bases and J by 2 bases; unmatched bases: 6. DNA of the CDR3: TGTGCCAGCAGCTTAGCGCAAGGACAGGGTACCTACGAGCAGTACTTC. Encoded protein: CASSLAQGQGTYEQYF.

V is TRBV14 and J is TRBJ1-6; D unclear. Per germline, CDR1 SGHDN and CDR2 FVKESK. This CDR3 has 17 amino acids. V lost 0 bases and J 9 bases, leaving 18 bases between the germline ends. Here the CDR3 reads CASSQEGGRFVSSPLHF. The CDR3 coding sequence is TGTGCCAGCAGCCAAGAAGGCGGCCGATTTGTTAGTTCACCCCTCCACTTT. The full variable domain, its missing parts supplied by reference TRBV14 and TRBJ1-6, is EAGVTQFPSHSVIEKGQTVTLRCDPISGHDNLYWYRRVMGKEIKFLLHFVKESKQDESGMPNNRFLAERTGGTYSTLKVQPAELEDSGVYFCASSQEGGRFVSSPLHFGNGTRLTVT.

The chain joins TRBV14 to TRBJ1-6; weak D call: TRBD1 (5 bases). The CDR3 spans 13 residues. Per the germline V gene, CDR1 is SGHDN and CDR2 is FVKESK. Trimming cost V 5 bases and J 14 bases, with 16 bases left between them. In nucleotides, the CDR3 is TGTGCCAGCAGCACCGGACAATTAAGGACCCTCCACTTT. Protein product: CASSTGQLRTLHF.

The chain carries TRBV5-1 and TRBJ2-1; 10 nucleotides line up with TRBD2. Germline CDR1 reads SGHRS; CDR2 reads YFSETQ. V gave up 0 bases and J gave up 6 bases; unmatched junction bases: 3. The CDR3 has 15 amino acids. The CDR3 DNA follows: TGCGCCAGCAGCTTGGCATTAGCGGGAGGCAATGAGCAGTTCTTC. Translated, it gives CASSLALAGGNEQFF.

This chain links TRBV7-2 with TRBJ1-4; D remains unclear. This CDR3 comprises 13 residues. Trimming removed 0 bases at V and 8 bases at J, with 7 bases between. Germline CDR1 reads SGHTA; CDR2 reads FQGNSA. CDR3 DNA: TGTGCCAGCAGCTTAGCGACGGGGGAAAAACTGTTTTTT. Residues: CASSLATGEKLFF.

V gene TRBV19 combines with J gene TRBJ1-6; 7 bases are shared with TRBD1. Germline CDR1 is LNHDA and CDR2 is SQIVND (reference sequence). This CDR3 has 16 amino acids. V was pared by 5 bases and J by 8 bases, with 12 bases of the junction left unmatched. As DNA, the CDR3 is TGTGCCAGTAGTGCCCCAGGGGGGCGAGGCGATTCACCCCTCCACTTT. This translates into CASSAPGGRGDSPLHF. Complete variable domain (other parts from reference TRBV19 and TRBJ1-6): DGGITQSPKYLFRKEGQNVTLSCEQNLNHDAMYWYRQDPGQGLRLIYYSQIVNDFQKGDIAEGYSVSREKKESFPLTVTSAQKNPTAFYLCASSAPGGRGDSPLHFGNGTRLTVT.

V usage is TRBV7-9 and J usage is TRBJ1-4; TRBD1 agrees at 7 bases. CDR1 SEHNR and CDR2 FQNEAQ come from the germline V gene (reference sequence). The trim removed 5 bases at V and 6 bases at J, leaving 15 bases unmatched. The CDR3 spans 17 residues. The CDR3 reads CASSLIINRGGDEKLFF. Written as DNA, the CDR3 is TGTGCCAGCAGCCTTATTATTAACAGGGGTGGTGATGAAAAACTGTTTTTT.

The J gene is TRBJ2-1, the V gene TRBV7-9; 10 nucleotides line up with TRBD2. CDR1 SEHNR and CDR2 FQNEAQ come from the germline V gene (reference sequence). Germline trimming cut 2 bases from V and 7 bases from J; bases unmatched to any gene: 8. CDR3 length: 16 amino acids. The DNA for the CDR3 is TGTGCCAGCAGCTTAATTTCTAGCGGGAGTATTAATGAGCAGTTCTTC. This sequence encodes CASSLISSGSINEQFF.

The rearrangement uses TRBV18 and TRBJ1-2; the D gene is possibly TRBD1 (6 bases). This CDR3 region has 14 residues. The V and J ends lost 3 bases and 3 bases respectively, with 11 bases between them. Per germline, CDR1 KGHSH and CDR2 LQKENI. The CDR3 spells CASSPSPGDYGYTF. As DNA, the CDR3 is TGTGCCAGCTCACCGTCCCCAGGGGACTATGGCTACACCTTC.

The genes are TRBV28 and TRBJ1-3; D not resolved. V lost 5 bases and J 0 bases, leaving 5 bases between the germline ends. This CDR3 is built from 13 residues. Germline lookup yields CDR1 MDHEN and CDR2 SYDVKM. The DNA of the CDR3 is TGTGCCAGCAGTGCAGGCTCTGGAAACACCATATATTTT. Protein: CASSAGSGNTIYF. The full variable domain, rest sourced from reference TRBV28 and TRBJ1-3, is DVKVTQSSRYLVKRTGEKVFLECVQDMDHENMFWYRQDPGLGLRLIYFSYDVKMKEKGDIPEGYSVSREKKERFSLILESASTNQTSMYLCASSAGSGNTIYFGEGSWLTVV.

This rearrangement joins TRBV10-3 to TRBJ2-1; D uncertain. V lost 0 bases, J lost 10 bases, and 10 bases lay in between. CDR1 is ENHRY and CDR2 is SYGVKD in the germline V gene. The CDR3 sequence is 13 residues long. The CDR3 nucleotides are TGTGCCATCAGTGAGTCGGGTAGCAAGGAGCAGTTCTTC. As protein: CAISESGSKEQFF.

V usage is TRBV6-1 and J usage is TRBJ2-3, with 10 nucleotides matching TRBD2. Germline V gene lookup returns CDR1 MNHNS and CDR2 SASEGT. V dropped 0 bases and J dropped 4; count of bases not matched to a gene: 10. This CDR3 spans 18 amino acids. The CDR3 region has the DNA TGTGCCAGCAGTGAAGCGCCTCTGGGAGCGGGAGGGCCAGATACGCAGTATTTT. As protein: CASSEAPLGAGGPDTQYF.

This sequence joins TRBV19 and TRBJ1-1; D call uncertain. The CDR3 extends over 13 amino acids. Trimming took off 2 bases at V and 1 base at J, with 5 bases between the two ends. The germline V gene encodes CDR1 LNHDA and CDR2 SQIVND (reference sequence). This CDR3 reads CASSIQSNTEAFF. The CDR3 DNA reads TGTGCCAGTAGTATACAATCGAACACTGAAGCTTTCTTT.

This clone showed up just a few times. The chain links TRBV11-3 to TRBJ2-2, with D unclear. V was clipped by 1 base and J by 8 bases, with 5 bases between them. CDR1 is SGHNT, CDR2 YENEEA, per germline. CDR3 length: 12 amino acids. The CDR3, as DNA: TGTGCCAGCAGCTTAGCGCGTGGGGAGCTGTTTTTT. This gives the protein CASSLARGELFF. Full variable domain (outside the CDR3, taken from reference TRBV11-3 and TRBJ2-2): EAGVVQSPRYKIIEKKQPVAFWCNPISGHNTLYWYLQNLGQGPELLIRYENEEAVDDSQLPKDRFSAERLKGVDSTLKIQPAELGDSAVYLCASSLARGELFFGEGSRLTVL.

The genes are TRBV4-1 and TRBJ2-2; 10 positions match TRBD1. Trimming took 1 base from V and 6 from J; bases not matched to a gene: 11. This CDR3 has 18 residues. Germline V CDR1 and CDR2: MGHRA, YSYEKL. CDR3 in amino acids: CASSQASRQGAQAGELFF. CDR3 in DNA: TGCGCCAGCAGCCAAGCATCCCGACAGGGGGCGCAGGCCGGGGAGCTGTTTTTT.

The gene calls are TRBV27 and TRBJ2-2, with 14 bases that match TRBD2. The CDR3 extends over 17 amino acids. The ends lost 6 bases at V and 5 bases at J; junction bases unmatched: 8. The germline V gene encodes CDR1 MNHEY and CDR2 SMNVEV (reference sequence). The CDR3 sequence is CASSTGTSGRVTGELFF. DNA of the CDR3: TGTGCCAGCAGCACCGGGACTAGCGGGAGAGTTACCGGGGAGCTGTTTTTT.

The chain links TRBV29-1 to TRBJ2-5, with D possibly matching TRBD2 (5 bases). The V end lost 6 bases, the J end lost 3 bases, and 35 bases lay between the germline ends. From germline, CDR1 is SQVTM and CDR2 ANQGSEA. This CDR3 contains 20 residues. The CDR3 DNA reads TGCAGCGTCTACCTAAGTAGCGAAAGTAGCAAAGGTCGTCCCAAAGAGACCCAGTACTTC. As protein: CSVYLSSESSKGRPKETQYF.

The chain couples TRBV7-3 to TRBJ1-1; D is unclear. This CDR3 is 13 amino acids long. Trimming stripped 5 bases from V and 5 bases from J, with 12 bases between. The germline gives CDR1 SGHTA, CDR2 FQGTGA. This CDR3 reads CASSHAGWTEAFF. The CDR3 DNA is TGTGCCAGCAGCCACGCCGGGTGGACTGAAGCTTTCTTT. The full variable domain, with the rest looked up from reference TRBV7-3 and TRBJ1-1, is GAGVSQTPSNKVTEKGKYVELRCDPISGHTALYWYRQSLGQGPEFLIYFQGTGAADDSGLPNDRFFAVRPEGSVSTLKIQRTERGDSAVYLCASSHAGWTEAFFGQGTRLTVV.

This clone was seen only a few times. The CDR3 region is CASASGGSTDTQYF. The CDR3 DNA is TGTGCCAGCGCTAGCGGGGGAAGCACAGATACGCAGTATTTT. The rearrangement links TRBV2 to TRBJ2-3, with TRBD2 identical over 10 bases. The trim removed 8 bases at V and 0 bases at J, leaving 2 bases unmatched. The length of the CDR3 is 14 residues. The germline CDR1 and CDR2 sequences are SNHLY and FYNNEI.